A single sample gave rise to the 14 T cell receptor beta chains below, sequenced in a study of T cells after yellow fever vaccination. A single record per CDR3 protein comes from TCRdb applying MiXCR to the 5' RACE reads. The sample holds 500,000 to 700,000 distinct CDR3 sequences; 19% are singletons and the top ten take roughly 13%. The sample here was PBMCs, taken 15 days after the yellow fever booster vaccination. The origin of the receptors is a man aged 30 to 39 who received the YFV17D yellow fever vaccine.

The sample holds a few counts of this clonotype. The chain has TRBV7-2 and TRBJ2-7; D ambiguous. Trimming took 5 bases from V and 2 from J, leaving 19 bases between them. Germline assignment: CDR1 SGHTA and CDR2 FQGNSA. The CDR3 is made up of 16 amino acids. As DNA, the CDR3 is TGTGCCAGCAGCCCCCGGCTCGGACCCATGGCCTACGAGCAGTACTTC. It yields the protein CASSPRLGPMAYEQYF.

Only one count was recorded for this clonotype. This chain connects TRBV5-1 to TRBJ1-2; 9 nucleotides align to TRBD1. The V and J ends lost 4 bases and 3 bases, in that order; junction bases with no gene match: 10. Looked up from germline, CDR1 is SGHRS and CDR2 is YFSETQ. The CDR3 is made up of 16 amino acids. CDR3: CASSASATGGYYGYTF. Here the CDR3 DNA reads TGCGCCAGCAGCGCCTCGGCGACAGGGGGATACTATGGCTACACCTTC. The full variable domain, completed using reference TRBV5-1 and TRBJ1-2, is KAGVTQTPRYLIKTRGQQVTLSCSPISGHRSVSWYQQTPGQGLQFLFEYFSETQRNKGNFPGRFSGRQFSNSRSEMNVSTLELGDSALYLCASSASATGGYYGYTFGSGTRLTVV.

V usage is TRBV29-1 and J usage is TRBJ2-2, with TRBD2 matching 11 bases. CDR3 length equals 15 residues. Germline V gives CDR1 SQVTM, CDR2 ANQGSEA. Trimming at V came to 3 bases and at J to 6 bases, leaving 6 bases not matched to a gene. CDR3 amino acids: CSVEMVAGGPGELFF. The DNA of the CDR3 is TGCAGCGTTGAGATGGTAGCGGGAGGGCCCGGGGAGCTGTTTTTT.

The CDR3 loop reads CASSLTTGVGQETQYF. CDR3 DNA sequence: TGTGCCAGCAGCTTAACTACCGGGGTGGGCCAAGAGACCCAGTACTTC. The chain links TRBV5-4 to TRBJ2-5; TRBD2 might be the D (5 bases). Germline values: CDR1 SGHNT, CDR2 YYREEE (reference sequence). The CDR3 consists of 16 residues. Trimming left V 2 bases short and J 1 base short, with 15 bases between.

This clonotype was seen only a few times. The chain carries TRBV18 and TRBJ2-3, with D uncertain. CDR1 and CDR2 (germline): KGHSH, LQKENI. The CDR3 has 12 amino acids. V gave up 4 bases and J gave up 2 bases, with 4 bases separating them. The CDR3 DNA follows: TGTGCCAGCTCACACACCACAGATACGCAGTATTTT. It translates to CASSHTTDTQYF.

The rearrangement uses TRBV6-5 and TRBJ2-3, with TRBD2 matching over 7 bases. Unmatched junction bases numbered 7, after V lost 4 bases and J lost 3 bases. Germline V gene sequence: CDR1 MNHEY, CDR2 SVGAGI. The CDR3 has 15 residues. The CDR3 DNA is TGTGCCAGCAGTTCGTCGGGACTACTAACAGATACGCAGTATTTT. Protein sequence: CASSSSGLLTDTQYF.

This clonotype was seen only a few times. The rearrangement links TRBV3-1 to TRBJ2-7; TRBD1 is a possible D gene (7 bases). The V end lost 4 bases, the J end lost 8 bases, and 15 bases lay between the germline ends. The CDR3 spans 13 residues. Germline V lookup: CDR1 LGHDT, CDR2 YNNKEL (reference sequence). CDR3 bases: TGTGCCAGCAGCCCCCAGGGGGAGGCCAAGCAGTACTTC. Amino acid sequence: CASSPQGEAKQYF.

This clonotype has more than one count but fewer than ten. This rearrangement joins TRBV6-2 or TRBV6-3 to TRBJ1-5, with 8 nucleotides matching TRBD1. There are 13 residues in the CDR3. V was clipped by 8 bases and J by 6 bases; unmatched bases: 6. Germline V gene data show CDR1 as MNHEY and CDR2 as SVGEGT. The CDR3 here is CASCPGGTQPQHF. The CDR3 DNA reads TGTGCCAGCTGCCCAGGGGGCACTCAGCCCCAGCATTTT.

The J gene is TRBJ2-7, the V gene TRBV20-1; D unresolved. The CDR3 consists of 17 residues. The V and J ends lost 0 bases and 5 bases respectively, with 23 bases between them. From germline, CDR1 is DFQATT and CDR2 SNEGSKA (reference sequence). The CDR3 is CSAREPLLQSGQHEQYF. The CDR3 DNA reads as TGCAGTGCTAGAGAACCCCTCCTCCAGTCGGGTCAGCACGAGCAGTACTTC.

This clonotype was detected only a few times. The chain employs TRBV30 and TRBJ2-7; perhaps TRBD2 as D (6 bases). Germline CDR1 and CDR2: GTSNPN and SVGIG (reference sequence). This CDR3 contains 14 residues. V dropped 0 bases and J dropped 4 bases, with 13 bases sitting between them. The CDR3 nucleotides read TGTGCCTGGAGTGTACTAGCAGGATGGTACGAGCAGTACTTC. Translated, it gives CAWSVLAGWYEQYF.

This clonotype was observed a handful of times. The chain combines TRBV20-1 with TRBJ2-5, with 7 bases identical to TRBD2. Germline loops: CDR1 DFQATT, CDR2 SNEGSKA (reference sequence). The CDR3 contains 12 residues. With V trimmed by 4 bases and J by 5 bases, 4 bases remained unmatched. The DNA of the CDR3 is TGCAGTGCTACCGGGGGGTTGGAGACCCAGTACTTC. It specifies CSATGGLETQYF.

This clonotype was counted only a few times. This chain links TRBV6-1 with TRBJ2-1; no clear D gene. V lost 10 bases to trimming and J lost 0 bases, with 10 bases between them. The CDR3 runs to 13 residues. Germline V gene lookup returns CDR1 MNHNS and CDR2 SASEGT. The CDR3 bases are TGTGCCACCCGGACGGGCTCCTACAATGAGCAGTTCTTC. This codes for CATRTGSYNEQFF.

This clonotype was seen a few times. V and J are TRBV7-2 and TRBJ2-5, with 8 bases identical to TRBD1. This CDR3 region has 15 residues. Trimming removed 4 bases from V and 5 bases from J; junction bases left unmatched: 9. The germline V gene encodes CDR1 SGHTA and CDR2 FQGNSA. DNA for the CDR3: TGTGCCAGCAGCTCAGATTCAGGGGGCGGGGAGACCCAGTACTTC. This sequence encodes CASSSDSGGGETQYF.

This clonotype was counted a few times. The rearrangement uses TRBV20-1 and TRBJ2-7; D is tentatively TRBD1 or TRBD2 (5 bases each). CDR1 is DFQATT, CDR2 SNEGSKA, per germline (reference sequence). The CDR3 length is 16 residues. V was cut by 0 bases and J by 2 bases, with 17 bases left in between. CDR3 coding DNA: TGCAGTGCTAGAGATCTTGGGGGTAAAGGCACCTACGAGCAGTACTTC. Amino acid sequence: CSARDLGGKGTYEQYF.